These 3 T cell receptor beta chains were sequenced from one sample in a study of regulatory T cells in long-lasting Graves disease (dated by TCRdb to the early 2020s). Library preparation used multiplex PCR. TCRdb names Illumina HiSeq 4000 as the instrument used. iRepertoire HTBI primers and Arm-PCR amplification of CDR3 regions were used to construct TCR beta libraries. The raw public data were reprocessed by TCRdb itself: fastp quality trimming at Q25, MiXCR clonotype calling, in-frame beta chains only. Rows matching on CDR3 protein sequence are summarized as one entry with the most common DNA and genes. The sample data list about 420,000 distinct CDR3 sequences, and 16% of these were observed just once. The ten most abundant clones make up 23% of the sample. The time point label here, explained by the study, means: newly diagnosed GD, antithyroid drugs for less than 3 months. RNA was extracted from PBMCs in TRIzol for both TCR sequencing and RNA sequencing.

These records were also assigned to another study, of T cells in Graves' hyperthyroidism and ophthalmopathy.

The starting material was peripheral blood mononuclear cells (PBMCs), obtained at new diagnosis, from a patient treated with antithyroid drugs. The receptors derive from a woman under 30 with Graves disease. Donor details come from another sample of the same person, matched by shared clones.

The CDR3 DNA sequence: TGTGCCAGCAACGACAGGGATAATTCACCCCTCCACTTT. Its translation is CASNDRDNSPLHF. The rearrangement joins TRBV6-1 to TRBJ1-6; 7 bases are a match to TRBD1. With V trimmed by 7 bases and J by 5 bases, 2 bases remained unmatched. CDR1 is MNHNS, CDR2 SASEGT, per germline. CDR3 length: 13 amino acids.

This chain connects TRBV28 to TRBJ2-5; 7 bases align to TRBD2. With V trimmed by 1 base and J by 7 bases, 6 bases remained unmatched. The germline V gene encodes CDR1 MDHEN and CDR2 SYDVKM. This CDR3 has 14 residues. CDR3 DNA: TGTGCCAGCAGTTTATCGGCGGGAGAGGGGACCCAGTACTTC. Translated: CASSLSAGEGTQYF.

As to this clonotype: This likely stems from a read error, as it lies one base from a far larger clone. The gene calls are TRBV20-1 and TRBJ2-5; 12 nucleotides align to TRBD2. The trim removed 2 bases at V and 11 bases at J, leaving 15 bases unmatched. The CDR3 sequence is 16 residues long. Germline V lookup: CDR1 DFQATT, CDR2 SNEGSKA (reference sequence). Here the CDR3 reads CSARKLAGGEVAEQYF. The DNA for the CDR3 is TGCAGTGCTAGAAAACTAGCGGGAGGTGAAGTGGCTGAGCAGTACTTC.